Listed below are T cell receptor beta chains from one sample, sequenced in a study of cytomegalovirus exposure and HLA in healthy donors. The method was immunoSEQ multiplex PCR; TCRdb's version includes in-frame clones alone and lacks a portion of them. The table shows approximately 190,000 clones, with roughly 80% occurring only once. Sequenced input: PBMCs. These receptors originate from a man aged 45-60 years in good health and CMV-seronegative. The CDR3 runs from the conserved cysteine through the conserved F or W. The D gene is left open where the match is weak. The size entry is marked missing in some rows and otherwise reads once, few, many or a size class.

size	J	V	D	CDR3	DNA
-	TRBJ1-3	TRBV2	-	CASVGTTGNTIYF	TGTGCCAGCGTGGGGACAACGGGAAACACCATATATTTT
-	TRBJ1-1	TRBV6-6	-	CATKPTGNTEAFF	TGTGCCACCAAACCGACAGGGAACACTGAAGCTTTCTTT
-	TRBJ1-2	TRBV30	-	CAWAGGAIYGYTF	TGTGCCTGGGCTGGAGGGGCTATCTATGGCTACACCTTC
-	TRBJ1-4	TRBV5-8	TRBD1	CASSLGPDRAGEKLFF	TGTGCCAGCAGCTTGGGTCCAGACAGGGCCGGGGAAAAACTGTTTTTT
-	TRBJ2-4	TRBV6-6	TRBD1	CASSPDRGQGNIQYF	TGTGCCAGCAGTCCGGACAGGGGGCAGGGAAACATTCAGTACTTC
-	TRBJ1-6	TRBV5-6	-	CASSLFRGDNYNSPLHF	TGTGCCAGCAGCTTGTTCAGGGGCGATAATTATAATTCACCCCTCCACTTT
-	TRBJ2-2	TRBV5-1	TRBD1	CASSELTGVDTGELFF	TGCGCCAGCAGCGAACTTACAGGGGTAGACACCGGGGAGCTGTTTTTT
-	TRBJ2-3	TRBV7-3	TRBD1	CASSWGQYTDTQYF	TGTGCCAGCAGCTGGGGACAGTACACAGATACGCAGTATTTT
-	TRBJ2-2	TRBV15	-	CATSWTINTGELFF	TGTGCCACCTCGTGGACAATCAACACCGGGGAGCTGTTTTTT
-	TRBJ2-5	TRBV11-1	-	CASSLDGVVTGMEQETQYF	TGTGCCAGCAGCTTGGATGGTGTAGTAACAGGGATGGAGCAAGAGACCCAGTACTTC
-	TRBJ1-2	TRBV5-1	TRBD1	CASSLGGTGGHTF	TGCGCCAGCAGCTTGGGCGGGACAGGGGGCCACACCTTC
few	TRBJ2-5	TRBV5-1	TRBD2	CASSPLGGRGETQYF	TGCGCCAGCAGCCCGTTGGGAGGGCGGGGAGAGACCCAGTACTTC
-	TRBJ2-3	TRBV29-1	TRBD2	CSVVWISGGTADTQYF	TGCAGCGTTGTTTGGATTAGCGGGGGTACGGCAGATACGCAGTATTTT
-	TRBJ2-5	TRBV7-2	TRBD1	CASSRLLTGIETQYF	TGTGCCAGCAGCCGCCTTTTGACAGGGATTGAGACCCAGTACTTC
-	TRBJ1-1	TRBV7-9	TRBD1	CASSSWTGNRRDTEAFF	TGTGCCAGCAGCTCCTGGACAGGGAACAGAAGGGACACTGAAGCTTTCTTT
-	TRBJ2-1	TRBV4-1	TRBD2	CASSAGTRGGDEQFF	TGCGCCAGCAGCGCTGGGACTAGAGGTGGAGATGAGCAGTTCTTC
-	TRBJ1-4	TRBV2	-	CASKGGIGEKLFF	TGTGCCAGCAAAGGGGGTATCGGTGAAAAACTGTTTTTT
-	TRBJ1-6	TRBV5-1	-	CASSLSSLGAGNAYNSPLHF	TGCGCCAGCAGCTTAAGTAGTTTAGGGGCAGGGAATGCCTATAATTCACCCCTCCACTTT
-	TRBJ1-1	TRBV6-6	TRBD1	CASARGRLPKIEAFF	TGTGCCAGCGCCAGGGGGCGACTCCCTAAGATTGAAGCTTTCTTT
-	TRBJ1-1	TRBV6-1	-	CASSGTAMNTEAFF	TGTGCCAGCAGTGGGACAGCCATGAACACTGAAGCTTTCTTT
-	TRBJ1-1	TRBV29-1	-	CSVLRGRNTEAFF	TGCAGCGTGCTCAGGGGAAGGAACACTGAAGCTTTCTTT
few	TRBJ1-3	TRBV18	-	CASSSEAASGNTIYF	TGTGCCAGCTCATCGGAGGCAGCCTCTGGAAACACCATATATTTT
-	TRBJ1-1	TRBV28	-	CASSFPGLNTEAFF	TGTGCCAGCAGTTTCCCAGGGTTGAACACTGAAGCTTTCTTT
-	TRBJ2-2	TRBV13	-	CASSLEGVANTGELFF	TGTGCCAGCAGCTTAGAGGGGGTTGCGAACACCGGGGAGCTGTTTTTT
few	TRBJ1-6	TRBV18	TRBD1	CASSPMGQGNSPLHF	TGTGCCAGCTCACCGATGGGACAGGGTAATTCACCCCTCCACTTT
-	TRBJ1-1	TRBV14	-	CASSQRATEGSEAFF	TGTGCCAGCAGCCAAAGGGCGACTGAGGGCAGTGAAGCTTTCTTT
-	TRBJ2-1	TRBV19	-	CASSITAGYGYNEQFF	TGTGCCAGTAGTATAACTGCAGGGTATGGGTACAATGAGCAGTTCTTC
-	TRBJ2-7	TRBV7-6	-	CASSPDSNSYEQYF	TGTGCCAGCAGCCCGGACTCGAATTCCTACGAGCAGTACTTC
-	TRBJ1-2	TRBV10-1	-	CASSDTGFYGYTF	TGCGCCAGCAGTGACACGGGTTTCTATGGCTACACCTTC
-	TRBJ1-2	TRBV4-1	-	CASSQYQGTNYGYTF	TGCGCCAGCAGCCAATATCAGGGAACTAACTATGGCTACACCTTC
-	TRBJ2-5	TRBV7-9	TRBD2	CSSILALAGGNATQYF	TGTTCCAGCATCCTAGCGCTAGCGGGGGGGAACGCGACCCAGTACTTC
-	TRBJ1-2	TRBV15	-	CATSSDLSGYGYTF	TGTGCCACCAGCAGCGATCTATCTGGCTATGGCTACACCTTC
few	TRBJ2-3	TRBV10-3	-	CATLRQHTDTQYF	TGTGCCACCTTAAGACAGCACACAGATACGCAGTATTTT
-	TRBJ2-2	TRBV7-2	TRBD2	CASSLVGGGGELFF	TGTGCCAGCAGCTTAGTCGGGGGGGGTGGGGAGCTGTTTTTT
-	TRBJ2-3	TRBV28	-	CATIPGGAVDTQYF	TGTGCCACTATTCCGGGGGGCGCGGTAGATACGCAGTATTTT
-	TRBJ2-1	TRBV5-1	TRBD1	CASSLSPGTGQNEQFF	TGCGCCAGCAGCTTATCACCCGGGACGGGACAGAATGAGCAGTTCTTC
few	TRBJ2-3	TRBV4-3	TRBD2	CASSLDPSGGARDTQYF	TGCGCCAGCAGCCTCGATCCGAGCGGGGGGGCCAGAGATACGCAGTATTTT
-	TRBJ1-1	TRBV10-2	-	CASSDGGLGNTEAFF	TGCGCCAGCAGTGATGGGGGACTCGGGAACACTGAAGCTTTCTTT
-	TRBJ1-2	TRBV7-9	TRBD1	CASIKARDRGNYGYTF	TGTGCCAGCATCAAGGCCCGGGACAGGGGGAACTATGGCTACACCTTC